Below, one T cell receptor (beta chain) is given with its context. Its antigen is still unknown. This entry comes from a study of post-analysis software for immune sequencing data. Study observations and caveats: Normalized Chao1 diversity was significantly reduced in patients versus controls. Five TRBV segments were more frequent in patients than controls; TRBV5-6, TRBV5-1 and TRBV20-1 belonged to this group.

V lost 6 bases and J lost 7, with 16 bases in between. Germline lookup yields CDR1 SGHAT and CDR2 FQNNGV. This CDR3 comprises 13 residues. Sequencing libraries made from TCR beta cDNA carried unique molecular identifiers. Via MiXCR, TCRdb re-called the PCR reads, giving one row per CDR3 protein. This sample yields about half a million distinct CDR3 sequences, of which around 40% are seen a single time; over 10% belongs to the top ten. Source material: blood. The sequence was obtained from a girl aged 10 to 17 with multiple sclerosis. The chain employs TRBV11-2 and TRBJ2-7; D tentatively reads TRBD1 or TRBD2 (5 bases each). In nucleotides, the CDR3 is TGTGCCAGCAGGTCCGGGACGCCCAGGGAGCAGTACTTC. This gives the protein CASRSGTPREQYF. Looking up the rest from reference TRBV11-2 and TRBJ2-7 gives the full variable domain: EAGVAQSPRYKIIEKRQSVAFWCNPISGHATLYWYQQILGQGPKLLIQFQNNGVVDDSQLPKDRFSAERLKGVDSTLKIQPAKLEDSAVYLCASRSGTPREQYFGPGTRLTVT.